This TCR beta chain was sequenced during a study of type 1 and type 2 diabetes patients. Study at large: Magnetic bead positive selection isolated CD4+ or CD8+ T cells from PBMCs. Across the study, about 19,000,000 paired-end reads were produced.

Each participant gave ten milliliters of peripheral blood. Genomic DNA was the PCR template. A primer set of 30 forward and 13 reverse primers amplified the CDR3. From the multiplex PCR reads, TCRdb called clonotypes with MiXCR, one entry per CDR3 protein. The sample comprises fewer than 350,000 distinct CDR3 sequences, around 47% of which are singletons, and around 15% rests with the top ten. Sequencing was performed on peripheral blood mononuclear cells (PBMCs). The receptor was isolated from a man in his late teens or twenties with type 2 diabetes.

The CDR3 DNA reads TGTGCCAGCAGCACGGATCAGGCGGGTTCACCCCTCCACTTT. Its protein is CASSTDQAGSPLHF. The chain links TRBV7-3 to TRBJ1-6; D gene unclear. Germline CDR1 is SGHTA and CDR2 is FQGTGA. Trimming took off 5 bases at V and 9 bases at J, with 14 bases between the two ends. This CDR3 region has 14 residues.